This TCR beta chain was obtained from a study of regulatory T cells in long-lasting Graves disease. Comments on this clonotype: Its target is unknown.

Time point specified: persistent/refractory GD, antithyroid drugs over 5 years with positive TRAb. The authors made the TCR library using RNA they extracted from PBMCs. Graves' disease diagnosis followed American Thyroid Association guidelines. The CDR3 runs to 17 residues. V was trimmed by 5 bases and J by 0 bases, leaving 17 bases between them. Arm-PCR of CDR3 regions and iRepertoire HTBI primers were used to build TCR beta libraries. MiXCR, applied by TCRdb to the multiplex PCR reads, yields one record per CDR3 protein. Among approximately 400,000 distinct CDR3 sequences listed, 20% to 25% were seen once. Findings and caveats of the study: Patients with persistent disease shared 2,900 or so public clonotypes, outpacing the approximately 970 shared by new patients. Persistent disease samples used TRBV28, TRBJ1-2 and TRBJ2-5 preferentially.

The material sequenced was peripheral blood mononuclear cells (PBMCs), taken when the disease was refractory, from a patient treated with antithyroid drugs. This receptor was obtained from a female donor with Graves disease. The V gene is TRBV12-3 or TRBV12-4, the J gene TRBJ2-4, with D possibly matching TRBD2 (5 bases). The CDR3 region has the DNA TGTGCCAGCAGTGACCCCCCGGGGAGACTAGCCAAAAACATTCAGTACTTC. It codes for CASSDPPGRLAKNIQYF.